Below, 2 T cell receptor beta chains from the same sample are listed, as sequenced in a study of blood T cells in healthy people across ages. Then a second PCR, running roughly 7 to 11 cycles, was carried out with a sample-barcoded 5' primer and a J-beta primer mix. From the 5' RACE reads, TCRdb called clonotypes with MiXCR, one entry per CDR3 protein. In the table there are approximately 600,000 distinct CDR3 sequences, around 54% of which are singletons. The source material was blood. The receptor source for this set is a man aged 55-75 years in good health.

The table lists this clonotype with many counts. The chain joins TRBV29-1 to TRBJ2-7; TRBD1 agrees at 10 bases. This CDR3 has 13 amino acids. Germline-derived CDR1 and CDR2 are SQVTM and ANQGSEA. V gave up 4 bases and J gave up 5 bases; unmatched junction bases: 5. CDR3 coding DNA: TGCAGCGTTGGGGGCGACAGGGGGCACGAGCAGTACTTC. Amino acids: CSVGGDRGHEQYF.

This clonotype occurred many times. The chain joins TRBV29-1 to TRBJ2-1; TRBD2 matches 11 bases. The CDR3 is 13 amino acids. Losses at the gene ends were 5 bases for V and 6 bases for J; bases not matched to a gene: 3. The germline gives CDR1 SQVTM, CDR2 ANQGSEA. As DNA, the CDR3 is TGCAGCGTTCTAGCGGGGGGTAGCAATGAGCAGTTCTTC. Translation gives CSVLAGGSNEQFF.